This T cell receptor (beta chain) was recorded in a study of T-cell memory formation after mild COVID-19. Broader study findings: Pre-infection memory held some responding clones, suggesting pre-existing cross-reactive T cells responded.

TCRdb re-called the 5' RACE reads with MiXCR, one entry per CDR3 protein. The sample has tens of thousands of distinct CDR3 sequences; more than 13% are singletons. This clonotype was recorded at least ten times. The antigen is not known. The CDR3 sequence is 17 residues long. The V segment lost 0 bases and the J segment 5 bases; nucleotides outside the gene matches: 8. The germline CDR1 and CDR2 sequences are SGHRS and YFSETQ. This TCR was recovered from a man between 18 and 29 years old who had mild COVID-19 (a few samples of this study predate the infection). Cell type and time point are not known. The rearrangement joins TRBV5-1 to TRBJ2-5; TRBD2 aligns across 12 bases. Sequenced sample: PBMCs or a T cell subset sorted from them (not recorded which). The CDR3 region is CASSLAPSGGAGETQYF. The CDR3 DNA reads as TGCGCCAGCAGCTTGGCCCCTAGCGGGGGGGCTGGGGAGACCCAGTACTTC.